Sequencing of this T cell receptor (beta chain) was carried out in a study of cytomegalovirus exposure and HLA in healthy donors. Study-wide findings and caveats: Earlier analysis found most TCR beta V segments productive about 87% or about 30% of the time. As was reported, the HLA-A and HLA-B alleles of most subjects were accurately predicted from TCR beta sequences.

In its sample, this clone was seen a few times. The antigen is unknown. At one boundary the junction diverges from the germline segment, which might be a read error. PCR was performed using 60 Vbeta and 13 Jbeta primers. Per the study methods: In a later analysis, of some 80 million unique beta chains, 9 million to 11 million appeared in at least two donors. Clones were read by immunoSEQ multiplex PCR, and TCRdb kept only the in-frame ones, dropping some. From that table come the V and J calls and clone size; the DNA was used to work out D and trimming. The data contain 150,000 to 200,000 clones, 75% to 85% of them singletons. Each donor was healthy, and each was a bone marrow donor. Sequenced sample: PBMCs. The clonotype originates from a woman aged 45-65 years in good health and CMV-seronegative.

CDR3 residues: CSSSSRYTEAFF. The CDR3 nucleotides are TGTTCCAGCAGCTCTAGATACACTGAAGCTTTCTTT. This chain links TRBV7-9 with TRBJ1-1; no clear D gene. Per the germline V gene, CDR1 is SEHNR and CDR2 is FQNEAQ (reference sequence). CDR3 size: 12 residues.